This T cell receptor beta chain was observed in a study of Graves' ophthalmopathy and Graves' hyperthyroidism. Study summary: Ophthalmopathy absent within 18 months of follow-up marked hyperthyroidism as stable.

Germline values: CDR1 SGHDT, CDR2 YYEEEE. The CDR3 extends over 16 amino acids. V lost 2 bases and J lost 0; bases outside the gene matches: 7. Additional autoimmune diseases, uncontrolled infections, pregnancy or lactation disqualified patients. RNA transcripts provided the template for amplifying TCR beta CDR3 regions. After a first-round RT-PCR with HTBI primers, a second-round multiplex PCR was run. TCRdb called the multiplex PCR reads again in MiXCR, with one record for every CDR3 protein. The sample has 1 million to 1.3 million distinct CDR3 sequences; 35% to 40% are singletons. Sequenced material: peripheral blood or thyroid tissue (not recorded which). The clonotype comes from an adult man with Graves' hyperthyroidism. The J gene is TRBJ2-7, the V gene TRBV5-6, with 8 bases fitting TRBD2. The CDR3 sequence is CASSFGGGLSSYEQYF. CDR3 sequence (DNA): TGTGCCAGCAGCTTCGGGGGGGGGCTAAGCTCCTACGAGCAGTACTTC.